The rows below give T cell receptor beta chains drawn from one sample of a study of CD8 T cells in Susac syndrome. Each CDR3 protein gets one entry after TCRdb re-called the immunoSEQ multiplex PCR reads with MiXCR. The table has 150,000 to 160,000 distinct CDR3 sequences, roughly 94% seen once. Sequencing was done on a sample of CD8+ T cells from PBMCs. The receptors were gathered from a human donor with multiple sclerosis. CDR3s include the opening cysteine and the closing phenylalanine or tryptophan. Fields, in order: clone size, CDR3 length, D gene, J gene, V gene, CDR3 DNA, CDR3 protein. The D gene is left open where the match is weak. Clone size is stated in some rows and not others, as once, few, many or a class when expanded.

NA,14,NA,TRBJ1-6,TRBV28,TGTGCCAGCAGTTTAGGCGCGGAGGGTTCACCCCTCCACTTT,CASSLGAEGSPLHF
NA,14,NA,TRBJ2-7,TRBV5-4,TGTGCCAGCAGGGACCAGGGCATTACCTACGAGCAGTACTTC,CASRDQGITYEQYF
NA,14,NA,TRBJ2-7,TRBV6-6,TGTGCCAGCAGTTACGCCGGACAGTCCTACGAGCAGTACTTC,CASSYAGQSYEQYF
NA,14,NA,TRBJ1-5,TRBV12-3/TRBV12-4,TGTGCCAGCAGTTTAGGGGTTCGCAATCAGCCCCAGCATTTT,CASSLGVRNQPQHF
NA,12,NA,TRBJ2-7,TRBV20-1,TGCAGTGCTGGCCGCGGGTCGAACGAGCAGTACTTC,CSAGRGSNEQYF
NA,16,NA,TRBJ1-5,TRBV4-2,TGTGCCAGCAGCCAGGAGGAAAGGGGAGGCAATCAGCCCCAGCATTTT,CASSQEERGGNQPQHF
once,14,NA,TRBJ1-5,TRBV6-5,TGTGCCAGCAGTCCTTCCAACTCCCGGCCCCCCCAGCATTTT,CASSPSNSRPPQHF
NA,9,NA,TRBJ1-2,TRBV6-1,TGTGCCGGGGGGCGTGGCTACACCTTC,CAGGRGYTF
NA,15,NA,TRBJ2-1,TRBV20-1,TGCAGTGCAAATAAAGGACAGACGTCCTACAATGAGCAGTTCTTC,CSANKGQTSYNEQFF
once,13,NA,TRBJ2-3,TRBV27,TGTGCCAGCACAGGATCCGGTATTGATACGCAGTATTTT,CASTGSGIDTQYF
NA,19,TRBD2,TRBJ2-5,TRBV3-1,TGTGCCAGCAGCCAAGGCGAGACTAGCGTACTCGGACGCCAAGAGACCCAGTACTTC,CASSQGETSVLGRQETQYF
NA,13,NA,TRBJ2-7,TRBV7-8,TGTGCCAGCAGCTTAAGAGGGTTGGACGAGCAGTACTTC,CASSLRGLDEQYF
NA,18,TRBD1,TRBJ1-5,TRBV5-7,TGTGCCAGCAGCTTAGCGGGGTCAGGGGGCAAGAGCAATCAGCCCCAGCATTTT,CASSLAGSGGKSNQPQHF
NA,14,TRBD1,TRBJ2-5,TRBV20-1,TGCAGTGCTCCCGACAGGGGGGGAAAAGAGACCCAGTACTTC,CSAPDRGGKETQYF
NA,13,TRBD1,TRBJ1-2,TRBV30,TGTGCCTGGAGGACAGGGGGCACCTATGGCTACACCTTC,CAWRTGGTYGYTF
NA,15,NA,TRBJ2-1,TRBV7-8,TGTGCCAGCAGCTTGGAGGGCAGGTCGTCCAATGAGCAGTTCTTC,CASSLEGRSSNEQFF
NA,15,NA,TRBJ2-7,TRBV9,TGTGCCAGCAGCCTGGCGGCGGGACGGGTCTACGAGCAGTACTTC,CASSLAAGRVYEQYF
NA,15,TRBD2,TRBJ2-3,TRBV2,TGTGCCGGGAATAGCGGGGGAATAGTTGGAGATACGCAGTATTTT,CAGNSGGIVGDTQYF
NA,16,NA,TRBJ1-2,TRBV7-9,TGTGCCAGCAGCTCCACAGCCCGAACGAACGACTATGGCTACACCTTC,CASSSTARTNDYGYTF
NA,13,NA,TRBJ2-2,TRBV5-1,TGCGCCAGCAGCTCTGACAGTCCCGGGGAGCTGTTTTTT,CASSSDSPGELFF
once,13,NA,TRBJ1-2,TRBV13,TGTGCCAGCAGCTTAGAGGGGCGGAGCGGCTACACCTTC,CASSLEGRSGYTF
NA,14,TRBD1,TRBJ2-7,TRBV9,TGTGCCAGCAGTGGGGACAGGGACTCCTACGAGCAGTACTTC,CASSGDRDSYEQYF
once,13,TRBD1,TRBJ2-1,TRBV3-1,TGTGCCAGCAGCGGGGACAGGGACAATGAGCAGTTCTTC,CASSGDRDNEQFF
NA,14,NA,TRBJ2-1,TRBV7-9,TGTGCCAGCAGCTCTCGGGACTCCAACAATGAGCAGTTCTTC,CASSSRDSNNEQFF
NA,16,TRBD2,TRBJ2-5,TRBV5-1,TGCGCCAGCAGCGGGAAGGTAGCGGGGATGCAAGAGACCCAGTACTTC,CASSGKVAGMQETQYF
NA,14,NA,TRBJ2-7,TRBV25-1,TGTGCCAGCAGTGTACCGGGGACCACCTACGAGCAGTACTTC,CASSVPGTTYEQYF
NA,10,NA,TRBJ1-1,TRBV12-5,TGTGCTAGTGGCATTCTTCCAGCTTTCTTT,CASGILPAFF